The 27 T cell receptor beta chains below come from one sample, sequenced in a study of PD-L1 blockade in urothelial cancer. Repertoires were generated with immunoSEQ multiplex PCR, while TCRdb's copy carries only in-frame clones and drops some. The sample includes 45,000 to 55,000 clones, approximately 85% of them seen just once. Time point described: peripheral blood 6 weeks after treatment start. The starting material was PBMCs, obtained around atezolizumab (anti-PD-L1) treatment. The receptor set was obtained from a man over 45 with urothelial cancer.

The chain recombines TRBV5-5 with TRBJ2-2; 7 bases are shared with TRBD1. CDR1 and CDR2 (germline): SGHKS, YYEKEE (reference sequence). CDR3 size: 16 residues. V lost 3 bases, J lost 1 base, and 6 bases stayed unmatched. The CDR3 DNA sequence: TGTGCCAGCAGCTACTGGACAGGAGGGAACACCGGGGAGCTGTTTTTT. It specifies CASSYWTGGNTGELFF.

The rearrangement joins TRBV6-5 to TRBJ1-5; 9 nucleotides align to TRBD1. Germline V gene data show CDR1 as MNHEY and CDR2 as SVGAGI. V lost 0 bases to trimming and J lost 3 bases; unmatched junction nucleotides: 3. This CDR3 has 16 residues. The CDR3 loop reads CASSYSGQGNNQPQHF. The CDR3 bases are TGTGCCAGCAGTTACTCGGGACAGGGAAACAATCAGCCCCAGCATTTT.

The V call is TRBV2, the J call TRBJ2-1, with a possible D match to TRBD1 (6 bases). There are 15 residues in the CDR3. The germline V gene encodes CDR1 SNHLY and CDR2 FYNNEI. V dropped 4 bases and J dropped 0 bases, with 10 bases sitting between them. The DNA for the CDR3 is TGTGCCAGCAGTGCAGGGGCCACCTCCTACAATGAGCAGTTCTTC. It specifies CASSAGATSYNEQFF.

The chain carries TRBV11-2 and TRBJ2-5; 8 nucleotides match TRBD1. The CDR3 runs to 14 residues. V lost 5 bases and J lost 7; bases outside the gene matches: 9. Germline V lookup: CDR1 SGHAT, CDR2 FQNNGV. The CDR3, as DNA: TGTGCCAGCAGCCCCGGGACAGGAAGGGGGACCCAGTACTTC. It translates to CASSPGTGRGTQYF.

This chain links TRBV28 with TRBJ2-7; TRBD2 matches at 8 bases. Germline V CDR1 and CDR2: MDHEN, SYDVKM. The CDR3 has 14 residues. The V and J ends lost 5 bases and 2 bases, in that order; junction bases with no gene match: 5. CDR3 coding DNA: TGTGCCAGCAGTCAAAGCGGGAGACCCTACGAGCAGTACTTC. As protein: CASSQSGRPYEQYF.

The chain couples TRBV9 to TRBJ1-4, with TRBD1 matching 7 bases. CDR1 is SGDLS and CDR2 is YYNGEE in the germline V gene. This CDR3 comprises 13 residues. The V and J ends lost 5 bases and 5 bases, in that order; junction bases with no gene match: 3. The CDR3 here is CASRGRGNEKLFF. CDR3 DNA sequence: TGTGCCAGCAGAGGCAGGGGGAATGAAAAACTGTTTTTT.

V usage is TRBV4-2 and J usage is TRBJ1-5, with D possibly TRBD1 on 5 matching bases. The CDR3 extends over 16 amino acids. V was shortened by 3 bases and J by 9 bases, with 21 bases between the two germline ends. The V gene's germline CDR1 is LGHNA and CDR2 YNFKEQ. CDR3 amino acids: CASSQGQVTTIAPQHF. The CDR3 region has the DNA TGTGCCAGCAGCCAGGGGCAGGTCACTACGATAGCGCCCCAGCATTTT.

The rearrangement joins TRBV11-2 to TRBJ2-3, with TRBD2 matching over 8 bases. Germline CDR1 SGHAT, CDR2 FQNNGV. With 8 bases clipped from V and 1 base from J, the junction kept 14 bases outside the gene matches. CDR3 length: 17 amino acids. CDR3 DNA: TGTGCCAGCGGGCCACGCGTCGCGGGAGGTGGCACAGATACGCAGTATTTT. Protein product: CASGPRVAGGGTDTQYF.

The chain recombines TRBV28 with TRBJ2-5; no clear D. V was pared by 3 bases and J by 5 bases, with 4 bases between. Germline values: CDR1 MDHEN, CDR2 SYDVKM. The CDR3 totals 11 residues. Here the CDR3 reads CASSFYETQYF. The DNA of the CDR3 is TGTGCCAGCAGTTTCTACGAGACCCAGTACTTC.

V is TRBV27 and J is TRBJ1-4; D gene unclear. V was trimmed by 0 bases and J by 0 bases, leaving 8 bases between them. The CDR3 covers 16 residues. Germline V lookup: CDR1 MNHEY, CDR2 SMNVEV (reference sequence). CDR3 DNA: TGTGCCAGCAGTTTATCTATCGGTGCAACTAATGAAAAACTGTTTTTT. Encoded protein: CASSLSIGATNEKLFF.

The gene calls are TRBV12-5 and TRBJ2-3; tentatively, D is TRBD2 (5 bases). CDR1 and CDR2 from the germline V gene are LGHNT and FRNRAP. V was cut by 2 bases and J by 0 bases, with 12 bases left in between. The CDR3 contains 16 residues. The chain's CDR3 is CASGLNPLASTDTQYF. The CDR3 DNA sequence: TGTGCTAGTGGTTTGAACCCCTTAGCGAGCACAGATACGCAGTATTTT.

The gene calls are TRBV10-3 and TRBJ2-7, with TRBD2 as a possible D gene (6 bases). This CDR3 is 12 amino acids long. Germline lookup yields CDR1 ENHRY and CDR2 SYGVKD. The ends were cut back, 8 bases at V and 5 bases at J, with 13 bases in the middle. The CDR3 loop reads CAIAREIHEQYF. CDR3 DNA: TGTGCCATCGCGCGGGAAATCCACGAGCAGTACTTC.

V is TRBV6-5 and J is TRBJ2-7, with TRBD2 matching 10 bases. CDR3 length: 14 amino acids. Germline CDR1 MNHEY, CDR2 SVGAGI. J gave up 2 bases and V 6 bases, and 4 bases lay outside the gene matches. CDR3 amino acids: CASSPSGRAYEQYF. The CDR3 bases are TGTGCCAGCAGCCCTAGCGGGAGAGCCTACGAGCAGTACTTC.

The chain carries TRBV19 and TRBJ2-2; D may be TRBD2 (6 bases). The germline CDR1 and CDR2 sequences are LNHDA and SQIVND (reference sequence). The CDR3 is 15 amino acids. V was pared by 2 bases and J by 6 bases, with 13 bases between. CDR3 sequence (DNA): TGTGCCAGTAGTATACGGTCGGGAGTCCCCGGGGAGCTGTTTTTT. Its translation: CASSIRSGVPGELFF. The whole variable domain, filled in from reference TRBV19 and TRBJ2-2, reads DGGITQSPKYLFRKEGQNVTLSCEQNLNHDAMYWYRQDPGQGLRLIYYSQIVNDFQKGDIAEGYSVSREKKESFPLTVTSAQKNPTAFYLCASSIRSGVPGELFFGEGSRLTVL.

The chain joins TRBV27 to TRBJ2-1; weak D call: TRBD2 (5 bases). Germline V gives CDR1 MNHEY, CDR2 SMNVEV (reference sequence). The CDR3 consists of 15 residues. The V end was cut by 2 bases, the J end by 6 bases, with 14 bases between. This chain's CDR3 is CASSLPGPGSNEQFF. CDR3 DNA: TGTGCCAGCAGTTTACCCGGCCCTGGGAGCAATGAGCAGTTCTTC.

The chain links TRBV7-2 to TRBJ2-2, with TRBD1 matching 8 bases. The CDR3 covers 16 residues. Germline lookup yields CDR1 SGHTA and CDR2 FQGNSA. V lost 5 bases to trimming and J lost 1 base; unmatched junction nucleotides: 6. For the CDR3, the DNA is TGTGCCAGCAGCCCCGGACAGGGCGGGAACACCGGGGAGCTGTTTTTT. This gives the protein CASSPGQGGNTGELFF.

This sequence joins TRBV9 and TRBJ2-2; TRBD1 matches at 7 bases. There are 16 residues in the CDR3. V shed 4 bases, J shed 4 bases, and the junction held 10 bases outside the gene matches. CDR1 and CDR2 from the germline V gene are SGDLS and YYNGEE. DNA of the CDR3: TGTGCCAGCAGCCCGATCGGACAGGACCTCACCGGGGAGCTGTTTTTT. Its translation: CASSPIGQDLTGELFF.

The chain employs TRBV25-1 and TRBJ1-4, with TRBD1 as a possible D gene (6 bases). The V end was cut by 2 bases, the J end by 5 bases, with 15 bases between. CDR1 MGHDK and CDR2 SYGVNS come from the germline V gene. This CDR3 contains 16 residues. CDR3 in amino acids: CASSEVRGARNEKLFF. The CDR3 DNA sequence: TGTGCCAGCAGTGAAGTTCGGGGGGCCCGGAATGAAAAACTGTTTTTT.

The chain has TRBV6-6 and TRBJ1-5, with D maybe TRBD1 (6 bases). Germline values: CDR1 MNHNY, CDR2 SVGAGI (reference sequence). CDR3 length: 12 amino acids. V was trimmed by 9 bases and J by 7 bases, leaving 13 bases between them. CDR3 protein: CASNREGQPQHF. In DNA, the CDR3 is TGTGCCAGTAACAGGGAGGGCCAGCCCCAGCATTTT.

The chain has TRBV13 and TRBJ2-1; 8 positions match TRBD2. Germline V lookup: CDR1 PRHDT, CDR2 FYEKMQ (reference sequence). The CDR3 loop spans 14 amino acids. The junction had 5 bases not matched to a gene; V was cut back by 1 base and J by 9 bases. This CDR3 is CASSLAGTRGEQFF. In DNA form, the CDR3 reads TGTGCCAGCAGCTTAGCTGGGACTAGAGGTGAGCAGTTCTTC.

The CDR3: CASSPLLTASNEKLFF. The CDR3 coding sequence is TGTGCCAGCAGCCCCCTCCTGACAGCGAGTAATGAAAAACTGTTTTTT. The V and J genes are TRBV7-9 and TRBJ1-4; perhaps TRBD1 as D (5 bases). This CDR3 comprises 16 residues. V was cut by 5 bases and J by 4 bases, with 17 bases left in between. The V gene's germline CDR1 is SEHNR and CDR2 FQNEAQ (reference sequence).

This chain connects TRBV15 to TRBJ1-4; D perhaps matches TRBD1 (6 bases). V lost 3 bases, J lost 2 bases, and 10 bases lay in between. CDR3 length: 15 residues. Germline loops: CDR1 LNHNV, CDR2 YYDKDF (reference sequence). CDR3 region: CATSSQGSTNEKLFF. CDR3 nucleotide sequence: TGTGCCACCAGCAGTCAGGGGTCGACTAATGAAAAACTGTTTTTT.

This clone was seen once. The chain combines TRBV6-5 with TRBJ2-2, with D perhaps matching TRBD1 (6 bases). This CDR3 comprises 15 residues. Trimming left V 5 bases short and J 3 bases short, with 13 bases between. Germline V CDR1 and CDR2: MNHEY, SVGAGI. CDR3 sequence: CASSVVAGDTGELFF. The CDR3 bases are TGTGCCAGCAGTGTGGTGGCAGGGGACACCGGGGAGCTGTTTTTT.

Worth noting for this clone: The sample contains more than one DNA sequence encoding this CDR3. The chain links TRBV4-2 to TRBJ2-3; 9 nucleotides align to TRBD2. CDR3 length: 15 residues. J lost 5 bases, V lost 0 bases, and 3 bases had no gene match. Per the germline V gene, CDR1 is LGHNA and CDR2 is YNFKEQ. The CDR3 region is CASSQERGGVDTQYF. The CDR3 bases are TGTGCCAGCAGCCAAGAGCGGGGGGGAGTAGATACGCAGTATTTT.

This rearrangement joins TRBV18 to TRBJ2-7, with 9 positions matching TRBD2. The junction had 4 bases not matched to a gene; V was cut back by 2 bases and J by 2 bases. In germline, CDR1 is KGHSH, CDR2 LQKENI. The CDR3 length is 15 residues. CDR3 coding DNA: TGTGCCAGCTCACCATTGGGGACTAGCACCTACGAGCAGTACTTC. This sequence encodes CASSPLGTSTYEQYF.

V gene TRBV6-1 combines with J gene TRBJ2-1, with 10 bases aligning to TRBD2. The CDR3 covers 16 residues. CDR1 and CDR2 from the germline V gene are MNHNS and SASEGT. V was pared by 3 bases and J by 4 bases, with 6 bases of the junction left unmatched. The CDR3: CASSELTSGIYNEQFF. In DNA form, the CDR3 reads TGTGCCAGCAGTGAGTTAACTAGCGGGATATACAATGAGCAGTTCTTC.

The genes are TRBV9 and TRBJ2-1, with a possible D match to TRBD1 (6 bases). V lost 3 bases and J lost 3, with 22 bases in between. This CDR3 has 18 amino acids. Per germline, CDR1 SGDLS and CDR2 YYNGEE. The CDR3 DNA sequence: TGTGCCAGCAGCGCCCGGGTGGACAGACCTAGTGGCTACAATGAGCAGTTCTTC. The encoded protein is CASSARVDRPSGYNEQFF.